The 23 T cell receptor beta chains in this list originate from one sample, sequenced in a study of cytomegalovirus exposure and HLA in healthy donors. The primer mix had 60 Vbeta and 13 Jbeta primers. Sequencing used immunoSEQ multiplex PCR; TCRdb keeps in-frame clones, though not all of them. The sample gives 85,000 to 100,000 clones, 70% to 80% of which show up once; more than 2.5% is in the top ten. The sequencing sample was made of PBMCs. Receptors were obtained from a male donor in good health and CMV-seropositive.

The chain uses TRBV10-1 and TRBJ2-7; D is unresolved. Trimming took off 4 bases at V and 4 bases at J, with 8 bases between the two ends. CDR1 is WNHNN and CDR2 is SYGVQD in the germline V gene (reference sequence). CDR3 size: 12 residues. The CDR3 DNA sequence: TGCGCCAGCAGTGCCTCACGGTACGAGCAGTACTTC. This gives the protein CASSASRYEQYF.

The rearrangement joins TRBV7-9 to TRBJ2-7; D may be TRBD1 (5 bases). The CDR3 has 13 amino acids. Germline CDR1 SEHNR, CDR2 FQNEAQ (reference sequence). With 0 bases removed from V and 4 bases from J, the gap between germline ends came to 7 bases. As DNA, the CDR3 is TGTGCCAGCAGCTTAGCGGGGCGGTACGAGCAGTACTTC. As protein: CASSLAGRYEQYF.

The CDR3 is CASSLRFEVGEQYF. CDR3 bases: TGTGCCAGCAGCCTGCGATTCGAGGTGGGCGAGCAGTACTTC. This sequence joins TRBV7-8 and TRBJ2-7; D unresolved. The V end was cut by 5 bases, the J end by 6 bases, with 17 bases between. This CDR3 has 14 residues. Germline lookup yields CDR1 SGHVS and CDR2 FQNEAQ.

CDR3 bases: TGCAGCGTTGAAGATCGGAGGACAGGGGGCGCCCTCTCTGGAAACACCATATATTTT. Its protein product is CSVEDRRTGGALSGNTIYF. The chain uses TRBV29-1 and TRBJ1-3, with 11 positions matching TRBD1. J was trimmed by 0 bases and V by 0 bases; bases with no gene match: 10. The CDR3 totals 19 residues. CDR1 and CDR2 from the germline V gene are SQVTM and ANQGSEA. Variable domain in full (rest from reference TRBV29-1 and TRBJ1-3): SAVISQKPSRDICQRGTSLTIQCQVDSQVTMMFWYRQQPGQSLTLIATANQGSEATYESGFVIDKFPISRPNLTFSTLTVSNMSPEDSSIYLCSVEDRRTGGALSGNTIYFGEGSWLTVV.

The CDR3 sequence: CASSPRLAGAYEQYF. For the CDR3, the DNA is TGTGCCAGCAGCCCACGTCTAGCGGGGGCCTACGAGCAGTACTTC. This chain uses TRBV7-2 with TRBJ2-7; TRBD2 matches 10 bases. With 5 bases clipped from V and 2 bases from J, the junction kept 6 bases outside the gene matches. Germline V lookup: CDR1 SGHTA, CDR2 FQGNSA. The CDR3 contains 15 residues.

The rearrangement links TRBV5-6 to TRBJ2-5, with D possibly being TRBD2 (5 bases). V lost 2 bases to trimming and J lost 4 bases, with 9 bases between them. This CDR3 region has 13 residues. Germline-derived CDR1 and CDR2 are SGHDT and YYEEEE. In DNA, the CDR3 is TGTGCCAGCAGCTTAAGAGGGAGAGAGACCCAGTACTTC. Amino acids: CASSLRGRETQYF.

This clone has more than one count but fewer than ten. In DNA form, the CDR3 reads TGCAGCGTAGTACCGGGACAGGGAGGGAATGAGCAGTTCTTC. This sequence encodes CSVVPGQGGNEQFF. V gene TRBV29-1 combines with J gene TRBJ2-1; 9 bases are shared with TRBD1. This CDR3 has 14 residues. Trimming took 6 bases from V and 7 from J; bases not matched to a gene: 10. The germline V gene encodes CDR1 SQVTM and CDR2 ANQGSEA.

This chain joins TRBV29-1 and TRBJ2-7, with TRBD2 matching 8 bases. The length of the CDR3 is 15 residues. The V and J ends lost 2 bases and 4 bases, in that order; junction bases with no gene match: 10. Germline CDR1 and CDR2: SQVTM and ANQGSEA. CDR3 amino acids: CSVERGIAGIYEQYF. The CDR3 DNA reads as TGCAGCGTTGAAAGGGGGATAGCGGGGATTTACGAGCAGTACTTC.

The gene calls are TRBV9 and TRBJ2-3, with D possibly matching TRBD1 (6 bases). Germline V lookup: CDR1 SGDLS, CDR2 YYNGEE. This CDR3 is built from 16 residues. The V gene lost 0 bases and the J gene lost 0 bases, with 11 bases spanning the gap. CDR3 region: CASSVVAGASTDTQYF. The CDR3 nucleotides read TGTGCCAGCAGCGTAGTCGCAGGGGCTAGCACAGATACGCAGTATTTT.

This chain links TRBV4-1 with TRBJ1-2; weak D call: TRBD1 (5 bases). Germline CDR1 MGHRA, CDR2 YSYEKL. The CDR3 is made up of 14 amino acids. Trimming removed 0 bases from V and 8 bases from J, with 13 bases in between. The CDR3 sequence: CASSQDARVHGYTF. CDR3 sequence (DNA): TGCGCCAGCAGCCAAGACGCCAGGGTTCACGGCTACACCTTC.

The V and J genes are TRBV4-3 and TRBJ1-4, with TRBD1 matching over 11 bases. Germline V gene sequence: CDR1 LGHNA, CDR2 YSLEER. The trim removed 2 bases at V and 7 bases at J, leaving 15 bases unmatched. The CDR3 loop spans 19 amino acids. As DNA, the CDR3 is TGCGCCAGCAGCCAAAGACGGGACAGGGGGAATCATATCAGTGAAAAACTGTTTTTT. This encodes CASSQRRDRGNHISEKLFF.

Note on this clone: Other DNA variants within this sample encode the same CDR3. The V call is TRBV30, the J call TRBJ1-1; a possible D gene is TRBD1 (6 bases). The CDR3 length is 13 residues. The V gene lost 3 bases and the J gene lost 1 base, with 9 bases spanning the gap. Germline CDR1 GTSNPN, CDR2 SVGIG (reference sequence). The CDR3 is CAWRRTANTEAFF. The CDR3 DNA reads TGTGCCTGGAGGCGGACAGCGAACACTGAAGCTTTCTTT.

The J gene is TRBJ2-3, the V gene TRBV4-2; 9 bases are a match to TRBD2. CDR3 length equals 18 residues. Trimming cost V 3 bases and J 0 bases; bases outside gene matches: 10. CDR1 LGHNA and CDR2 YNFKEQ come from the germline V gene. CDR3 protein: CASSQYEGLAGSTDTQYF. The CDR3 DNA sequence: TGTGCCAGCAGCCAGTACGAGGGGCTAGCGGGAAGCACAGATACGCAGTATTTT.

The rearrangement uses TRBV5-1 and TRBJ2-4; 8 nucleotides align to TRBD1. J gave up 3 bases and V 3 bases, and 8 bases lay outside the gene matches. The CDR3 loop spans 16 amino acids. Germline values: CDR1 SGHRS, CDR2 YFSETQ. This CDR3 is CASSSDRGAFKNIQYF. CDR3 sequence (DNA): TGCGCCAGCAGCTCAGACAGGGGCGCGTTCAAAAACATTCAGTACTTC.

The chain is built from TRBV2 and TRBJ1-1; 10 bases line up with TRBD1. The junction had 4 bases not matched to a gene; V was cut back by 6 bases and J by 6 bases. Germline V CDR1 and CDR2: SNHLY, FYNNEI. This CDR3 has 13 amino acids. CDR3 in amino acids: CASRMGTGAEAFF. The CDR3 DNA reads TGTGCCAGCAGGATGGGGACAGGGGCTGAAGCTTTCTTT. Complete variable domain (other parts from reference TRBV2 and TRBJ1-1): EPEVTQTPSHQVTQMGQEVILRCVPISNHLYFYWYRQILGQKVEFLVSFYNNEISEKSEIFDDQFSVERPDGSNFTLKIRSTKLEDSAMYFCASRMGTGAEAFFGQGTRLTVV.

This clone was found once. The CDR3 DNA is TGCAGCGGTCGCCAGGGGGTCGCGAACACTGAAGCTTTCTTT. Translated, it gives CSGRQGVANTEAFF. This sequence joins TRBV29-1 and TRBJ1-1, with 7 bases matching TRBD1. Germline CDR1 reads SQVTM; CDR2 reads ANQGSEA. The CDR3 extends over 14 amino acids. The V gene end was trimmed by 7 bases and the J gene end by 1 base; junction bases not matched to a gene: 9.

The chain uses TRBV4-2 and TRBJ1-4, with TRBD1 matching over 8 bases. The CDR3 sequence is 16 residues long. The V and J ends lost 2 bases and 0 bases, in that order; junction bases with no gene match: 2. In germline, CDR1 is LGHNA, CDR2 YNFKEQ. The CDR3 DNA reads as TGTGCCAGCAGCCAATCACAGGGGGCAACTAATGAAAAACTGTTTTTT. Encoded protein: CASSQSQGATNEKLFF.

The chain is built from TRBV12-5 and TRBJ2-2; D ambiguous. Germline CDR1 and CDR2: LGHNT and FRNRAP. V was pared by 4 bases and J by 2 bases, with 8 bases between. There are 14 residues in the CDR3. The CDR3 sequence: CASGSTPNTGELFF. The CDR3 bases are TGTGCTAGTGGTTCGACACCTAACACCGGGGAGCTGTTTTTT.

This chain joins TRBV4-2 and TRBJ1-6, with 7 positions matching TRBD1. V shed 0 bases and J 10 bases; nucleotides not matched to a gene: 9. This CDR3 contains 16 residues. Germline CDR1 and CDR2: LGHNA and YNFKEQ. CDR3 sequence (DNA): TGTGCCAGCAGCCAAGATCAGCAGGGGGAAGGGTCACCCCTCCACTTT. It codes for CASSQDQQGEGSPLHF.

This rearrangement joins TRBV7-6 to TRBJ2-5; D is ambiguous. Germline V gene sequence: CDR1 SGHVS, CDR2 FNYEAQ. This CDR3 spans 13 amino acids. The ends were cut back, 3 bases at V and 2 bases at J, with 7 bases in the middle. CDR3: CASSFGPQETQYF. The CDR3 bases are TGTGCCAGCAGCTTTGGCCCTCAAGAGACCCAGTACTTC.

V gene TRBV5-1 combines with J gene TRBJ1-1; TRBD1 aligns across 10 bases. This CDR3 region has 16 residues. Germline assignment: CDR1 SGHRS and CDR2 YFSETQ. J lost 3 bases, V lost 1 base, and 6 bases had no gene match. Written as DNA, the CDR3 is TGCGCCAGCAGCTTGACATCGACAGGGGGCTACACTGAAGCTTTCTTT. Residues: CASSLTSTGGYTEAFF.

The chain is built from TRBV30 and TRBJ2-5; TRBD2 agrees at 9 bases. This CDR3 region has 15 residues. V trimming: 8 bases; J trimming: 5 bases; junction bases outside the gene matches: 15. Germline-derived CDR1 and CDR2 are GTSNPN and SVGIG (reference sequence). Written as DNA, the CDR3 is TGTGCCGCATCCCCTCTAGCGGGGCTACGGGAGACCCAGTACTTC. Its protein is CAASPLAGLRETQYF.

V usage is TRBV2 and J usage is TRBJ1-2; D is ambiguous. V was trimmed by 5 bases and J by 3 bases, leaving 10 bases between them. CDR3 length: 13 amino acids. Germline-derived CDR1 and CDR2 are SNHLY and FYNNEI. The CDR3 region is CASSRGRDYGYTF. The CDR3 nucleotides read TGTGCCAGCAGTAGAGGGCGCGACTATGGCTACACCTTC.